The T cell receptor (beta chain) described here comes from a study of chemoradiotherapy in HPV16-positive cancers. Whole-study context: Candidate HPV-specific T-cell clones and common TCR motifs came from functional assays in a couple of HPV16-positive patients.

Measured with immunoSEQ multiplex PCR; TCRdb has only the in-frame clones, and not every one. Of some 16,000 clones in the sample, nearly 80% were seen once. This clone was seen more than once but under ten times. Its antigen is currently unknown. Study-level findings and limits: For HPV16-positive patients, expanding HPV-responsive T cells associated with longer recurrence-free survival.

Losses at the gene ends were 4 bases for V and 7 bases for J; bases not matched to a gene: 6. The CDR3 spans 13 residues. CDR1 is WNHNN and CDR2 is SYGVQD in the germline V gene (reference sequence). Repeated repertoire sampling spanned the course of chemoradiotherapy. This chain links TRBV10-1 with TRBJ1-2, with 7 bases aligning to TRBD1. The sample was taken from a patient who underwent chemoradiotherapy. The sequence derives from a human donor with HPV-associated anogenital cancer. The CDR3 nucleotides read TGCGCCAGCAGTGTGACAGGGCTCTGTGGCTACACCTTC. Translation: CASSVTGLCGYTF.